These T cell receptor beta chains were read from a single sample in a study of PD-1 blockade in classical Hodgkin lymphoma. The method was immunoSEQ multiplex PCR; TCRdb's version includes in-frame clones alone and lacks a portion of them. Here the sample spans some 150,000 clones, approximately 72% being singletons. The sample consisted of peripheral blood mononuclear cells (PBMCs), taken before the second cycle of nivolumab. These TCRs come from a human donor with classical Hodgkin lymphoma. CDR3s include the opening cysteine and the closing phenylalanine or tryptophan. The D gene is left open where the match is weak. For some rows the clone size is stated as once, few or many, or as a class when expanded; others skip it.

CDR3aa,CDR3nt,j_gene,v_gene,d_gene,abundance
CASSLVGTGQETQYF,TGTGCCAGCAGCTTAGTTGGGACAGGCCAAGAGACCCAGTACTTC,TRBJ2-5,TRBV7-2,TRBD1,once
CASSYLQGGYTF,TGTGCCAGCAGTTACTTACAGGGCGGCTACACCTTC,TRBJ1-2,TRBV6-5,.,.
CASSYDWNTEAFF,TGTGCCAGCTCATACGACTGGAACACTGAAGCTTTCTTT,TRBJ1-1,TRBV18,.,few
CAIRGGSGTPFNEQFF,TGTGCCATCAGGGGAGGGAGCGGCACACCCTTTAATGAGCAGTTCTTC,TRBJ2-1,TRBV10-3,TRBD2,few
CASSPGERNEQYF,TGTGCCAGCAGCCCTGGGGAACGCAACGAGCAGTACTTC,TRBJ2-7,TRBV6-5,.,once
CASSLGVGEKLFF,TGTGCCAGCAGCTTGGGAGTGGGGGAAAAACTGTTTTTT,TRBJ1-4,TRBV5-4,.,.
CAAPADRQGFQPQHF,TGTGCCGCCCCAGCAGATCGACAGGGGTTTCAGCCCCAGCATTTT,TRBJ1-5,TRBV11-2,TRBD1,.
CASSDGTSIDTQYF,TGTGCCAGCAGTGACGGGACTAGTATAGATACGCAGTATTTT,TRBJ2-3,TRBV6-4,TRBD2,.
CASRFQGAPRSEAFF,TGTGCCAGCAGGTTCCAGGGGGCGCCGCGATCTGAAGCTTTCTTT,TRBJ1-1,TRBV2,TRBD1,.
CASSFGQVDYEQYF,TGTGCCAGCAGCTTCGGACAGGTAGACTACGAGCAGTACTTC,TRBJ2-7,TRBV7-2,TRBD1,.
CASSRGTENYGYTF,TGTGCCAGTAGTCGAGGGACAGAGAACTATGGCTACACCTTC,TRBJ1-2,TRBV19,TRBD1,.
CASSKRDTSYEQYF,TGTGCCAGCAGCAAACGGGACACTTCCTACGAGCAGTACTTC,TRBJ2-7,TRBV9,.,.
CASSLATGGLDEQYF,TGTGCCAGCTCACTTGCGACAGGGGGCCTGGACGAGCAGTACTTC,TRBJ2-7,TRBV18,TRBD1,once
CASSYSIRGDQPQHF,TGTGCCAGCAGTTACTCGATCAGGGGTGATCAGCCCCAGCATTTT,TRBJ1-5,TRBV6-5,.,.
CASSLEAAYEQYF,TGTGCCAGCAGCTTGGAGGCAGCCTACGAGCAGTACTTC,TRBJ2-7,TRBV5-4,.,few
CASSFTGTASYGYTF,TGTGCCAGCAGCTTTACCGGGACAGCTTCCTATGGCTACACCTTC,TRBJ1-2,TRBV11-2,TRBD1,.
CASSGTAKNIQYF,TGTGCCAGCTCAGGTACAGCCAAAAACATTCAGTACTTC,TRBJ2-4,TRBV6-6,.,few
CASIDTGVAGELFF,TGTGCCAGTATCGATACAGGGGTGGCCGGGGAGCTGTTTTTT,TRBJ2-2,TRBV19,TRBD1,.
CASTPTGPNIQYF,TGTGCCAGCACCCCCACAGGGCCAAACATTCAGTACTTC,TRBJ2-4,TRBV6-5,.,once
CASSPFSGQVDTGELFF,TGTGCCAGCTCGCCGTTCTCGGGACAGGTCGACACCGGGGAGCTGTTTTTT,TRBJ2-2,TRBV18,TRBD1,.
CASSVGENTGELFF,TGTGCCAGCAGCGTAGGAGAGAACACCGGGGAGCTGTTTTTT,TRBJ2-2,TRBV9,.,.
CASSVALTERGCGNQPQHF,TGTGCCAGCAGCGTAGCTCTGACCGAACGGGGATGTGGGAATCAGCCCCAGCATTTT,TRBJ1-5,TRBV9,.,.
CASRYTGMGNQPQHF,TGTGCCAGCAGGTATACAGGGATGGGCAATCAGCCCCAGCATTTT,TRBJ1-5,TRBV7-2,.,.
CASSIPFRTASGGGSNQPQHF,TGTGCCAGTAGTATACCCTTCCGAACTGCGTCAGGGGGAGGGAGCAATCAGCCCCAGCATTTT,TRBJ1-5,TRBV19,TRBD1,.
CASSQRAWGTPSGANVLTF,TGTGCCAGCAGCCAAAGGGCGTGGGGGACTCCCTCTGGGGCCAACGTCCTGACTTTC,TRBJ2-6,TRBV4-2,.,.
CASSLSGAGEQFF,TGTGCCAGCAGCTTGTCGGGGGCTGGTGAGCAGTTCTTC,TRBJ2-1,TRBV5-8,.,.